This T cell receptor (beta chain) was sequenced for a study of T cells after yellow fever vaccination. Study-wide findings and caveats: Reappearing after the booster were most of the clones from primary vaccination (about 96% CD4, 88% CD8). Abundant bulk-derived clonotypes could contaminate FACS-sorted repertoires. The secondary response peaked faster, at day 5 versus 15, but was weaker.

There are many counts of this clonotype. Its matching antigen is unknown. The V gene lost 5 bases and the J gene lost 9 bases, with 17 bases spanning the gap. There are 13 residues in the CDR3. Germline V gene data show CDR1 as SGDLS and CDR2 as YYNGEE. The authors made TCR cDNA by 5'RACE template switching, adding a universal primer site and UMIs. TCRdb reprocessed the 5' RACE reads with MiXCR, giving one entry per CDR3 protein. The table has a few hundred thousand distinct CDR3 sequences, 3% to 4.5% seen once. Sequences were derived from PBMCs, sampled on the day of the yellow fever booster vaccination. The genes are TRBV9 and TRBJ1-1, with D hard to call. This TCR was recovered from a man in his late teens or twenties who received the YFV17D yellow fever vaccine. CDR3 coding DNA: TGTGCCAGCAGTGCTACCTATGGAGAACAAGCTTTCTTT. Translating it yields CASSATYGEQAFF.